This T cell receptor (beta chain) was found in a study of blood T cell repertoires in COVID-19. CDR1 SGHTA and CDR2 FQGTGA come from the germline V gene. The ends were cut back, 5 bases at V and 8 bases at J, with 12 bases in the middle. The CDR3 covers 13 residues. TCRdb's table, derived via immunoSEQ multiplex PCR, lists solely in-frame clones and lacks some. The data contain 330,000 or so clones, 87% of them singletons. This TCR was recovered from a man aged 30 to 39 with COVID-19, enrolled during active disease. J is TRBJ1-4 and V is TRBV7-3; possibly TRBD1 for D (6 bases). The sample taken for sequencing was peripheral blood. CDR3 in amino acids: CASSRRRGEKLFF. In DNA form, the CDR3 reads TGTGCCAGCAGCCGACGCAGGGGAGAAAAACTGTTTTTT.